This TCR beta chain originates from a study of tumor-infiltrating lymphocytes in localized non-small cell lung cancer. The overall study: Some samples were collected after neoadjuvant chemotherapy; smokers, never-smokers and several histologies were included. From each patient, both tumor and uninvolved lung, non-adjacent to tumor, were sampled.

Assay used: immunoSEQ multiplex PCR; TCRdb lists only in-frame clones, some missing. The profile shows some 8,000 clones, more than 65% of them singletons. With 5 bases removed from V and 5 bases from J, the gap between germline ends came to 17 bases. CDR1 and CDR2 from the germline V gene are SGHDT and YYEEEE. The CDR3 runs 15 residues. Study-level points and caveats: Higher tumor T cell infiltration than in uninvolved lung was supported by TCRbeta sequencing. Recurrence-free survival showed no association with tumor T-cell fraction.

In regard to this clone: The antigen remains unidentified.

The sample taken for sequencing was lung tumor tissue. This chain uses TRBV5-6 with TRBJ2-4, with D possibly matching TRBD1 (5 bases). The clonotype comes from a human donor with non-small cell lung cancer. CDR3 residues: CASSYIRDRENIQYF. The CDR3 region has the DNA TGTGCCAGCAGTTACATCCGCGACAGAGAAAACATTCAGTACTTC.